This T cell receptor (beta chain) was identified during a study of T cell responses to AZD1222 COVID-19 vaccine. General study points: Baseline seropositivity characterized only a handful of AZD1222 recipients. Donors were chiefly white British, with a greater number of females, and clonal diversity was perhaps underestimated. Reportedly, nearly half the spike-specific TCRs target unmutated variant regions. Spike-specific TCR depth and breadth grew after two AZD1222 doses.

Assay used: immunoSEQ multiplex PCR; TCRdb lists only in-frame clones, some missing. This sample has 150,000 or so clones, with roughly 90% found just once. Germline CDR1 is LGHNA and CDR2 is YSLEER. The CDR3 extends over 15 amino acids. Trimming took 0 bases from V and 3 from J; bases not matched to a gene: 2. Notes on this clone: Its antigen is unidentified.

V and J are TRBV4-3 and TRBJ2-3, with 8 bases identical to TRBD2. This TCR was sampled from an adult in good health. The sequencing used peripheral blood, collected on day 0 of AZD1222 vaccination. CDR3 sequence: CASSQDQRETDTQYF. CDR3 nucleotides: TGCGCCAGCAGCCAAGATCAGCGGGAGACAGATACGCAGTATTTT.